A selection of T cell receptor beta chains follows, all from one sample in a study of monozygotic twins with inflammatory bowel disease. TCRdb reworked the 5' RACE reads into one entry per CDR3 protein, no DNA. Its clone listing holds about 210,000 distinct CDR3 sequences. The source material was blood. The receptors originated from a human donor with ulcerative colitis or Crohn's disease, or a healthy co-twin of an affected twin (not recorded which). CDR3s include the opening cysteine and the closing phenylalanine or tryptophan.

V	J	CDR3
TRBV27	TRBJ1-1	CASSFYSGRTEAFF
TRBV5-1	TRBJ2-2	CASSHGDRGLSGELFF
TRBV6-5	TRBJ2-5	CASSFNSAQETQYF
TRBV14	TRBJ2-1	CASSQVRDRRNEQFF
TRBV5-1	TRBJ1-4	CASSLGRANEKLFF
TRBV4-2	TRBJ1-4	CASSHGQVTPTNEKLFF
TRBV20-1	TRBJ2-1	CSAIGGRSSYNEQFF
TRBV20-1	TRBJ2-5	CSADFGGGGGETQYF
TRBV3-1	TRBJ2-2	CASSLTSGELFF
TRBV6-1	TRBJ1-2	CASSRNFEQGDYGYTF
TRBV29-1	TRBJ1-1	CSVEGQPNTEAFF
TRBV2	TRBJ2-6	CASIKSSGANVLTF
TRBV7-2	TRBJ2-7	CASSPQGANVGVYEQYF
TRBV7-9	TRBJ1-2	CASSLVPGEAYGYTF
TRBV5-1	TRBJ1-2	CASSSPDRLNYGYTF
TRBV18	TRBJ1-5	CASSPIGSNQPQHF